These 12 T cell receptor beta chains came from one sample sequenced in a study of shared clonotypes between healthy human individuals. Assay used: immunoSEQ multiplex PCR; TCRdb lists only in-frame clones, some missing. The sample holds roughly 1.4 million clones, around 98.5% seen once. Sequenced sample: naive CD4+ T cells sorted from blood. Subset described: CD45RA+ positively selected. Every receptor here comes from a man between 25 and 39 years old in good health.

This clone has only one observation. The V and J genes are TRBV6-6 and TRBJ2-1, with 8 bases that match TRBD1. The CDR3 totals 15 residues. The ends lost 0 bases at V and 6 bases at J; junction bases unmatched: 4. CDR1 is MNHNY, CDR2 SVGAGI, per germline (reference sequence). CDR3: CASSYSRTGGNEQFF. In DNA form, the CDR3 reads TGTGCCAGCAGTTACTCTCGAACAGGGGGCAATGAGCAGTTCTTC.

The CDR3 nucleotides are TGTGCCAGCAGCCCTTGGGGGGGCCAAGAGACCCAGTACTTC. It yields the protein CASSPWGGQETQYF. V and J are TRBV9 and TRBJ2-5; 7 bases map to TRBD2. With 4 bases clipped from V and 1 base from J, the junction kept 4 bases outside the gene matches. The V gene's germline CDR1 is SGDLS and CDR2 YYNGEE. The CDR3 has 14 residues.

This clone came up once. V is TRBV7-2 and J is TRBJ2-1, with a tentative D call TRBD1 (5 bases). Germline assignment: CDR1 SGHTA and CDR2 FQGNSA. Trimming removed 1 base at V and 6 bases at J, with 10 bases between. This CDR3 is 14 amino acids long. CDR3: CASSLVKGINEQFF. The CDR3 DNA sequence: TGTGCCAGCAGCTTAGTAAAGGGGATCAATGAGCAGTTCTTC. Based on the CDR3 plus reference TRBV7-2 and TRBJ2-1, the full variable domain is GAGVSQSPSNKVTEKGKDVELRCDPISGHTALYWYRQSLGQGLEFLIYFQGNSAPDKSGLPSDRFSAERTGGSVSTLTIQRTQQEDSAVYLCASSLVKGINEQFFGPGTRLTVL.

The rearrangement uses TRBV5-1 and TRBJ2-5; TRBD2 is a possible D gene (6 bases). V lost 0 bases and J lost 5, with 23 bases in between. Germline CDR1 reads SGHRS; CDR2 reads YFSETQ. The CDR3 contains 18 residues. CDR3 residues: CASSLGDSSRMGDETQYF. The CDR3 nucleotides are TGCGCCAGCAGCTTGGGGGACTCAAGCAGGATGGGCGATGAGACCCAGTACTTC.

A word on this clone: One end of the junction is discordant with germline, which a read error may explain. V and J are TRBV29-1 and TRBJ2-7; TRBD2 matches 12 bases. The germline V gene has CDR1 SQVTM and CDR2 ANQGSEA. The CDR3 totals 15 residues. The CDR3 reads CSVQRTSGTSSEQYF. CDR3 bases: TGCAGCGTCCAAAGGACTAGCGGGACCTCCTCCGAGCAGTACTTC.

CDR3 amino acids: CASSPNGIYNEQFF. The CDR3, as DNA: TGCGCCAGCAGCCCAAACGGGATCTACAATGAGCAGTTCTTC. The V gene is TRBV5-1, the J gene TRBJ2-1, with D perhaps matching TRBD2 (5 bases). The CDR3 sequence is 14 residues long. The germline V gene has CDR1 SGHRS and CDR2 YFSETQ. The ends were cut back, 4 bases at V and 3 bases at J, with 11 bases in the middle.

Written as DNA, the CDR3 is TGTGCCAGCAGTTCCCCGGACAACTCCTACGAGCAGTACTTC. It codes for CASSSPDNSYEQYF. The chain uses TRBV28 and TRBJ2-7; possibly TRBD1 for D (5 bases). The CDR3 contains 14 residues. Germline CDR1 reads MDHEN; CDR2 reads SYDVKM. The V gene lost 4 bases and the J gene lost 0 bases, with 10 bases spanning the gap.

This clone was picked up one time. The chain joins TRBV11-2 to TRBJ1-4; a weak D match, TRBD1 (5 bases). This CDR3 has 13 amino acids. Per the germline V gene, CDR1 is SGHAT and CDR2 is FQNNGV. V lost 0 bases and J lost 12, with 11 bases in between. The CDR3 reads CASSLEIQGELFF. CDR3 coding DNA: TGTGCCAGCAGCTTAGAAATCCAGGGTGAACTGTTTTTT. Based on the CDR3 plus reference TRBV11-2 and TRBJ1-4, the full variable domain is EAGVAQSPRYKIIEKRQSVAFWCNPISGHATLYWYQQILGQGPKLLIQFQNNGVVDDSQLPKDRFSAERLKGVDSTLKIQPAKLEDSAVYLCASSLEIQGELFFGSGTQLSVL.

This chain's CDR3 is CASSLGGSLTDTQYF. CDR3 DNA: TGCGCCAGCAGCTTAGGGGGCAGCTTGACAGATACGCAGTATTTT. The chain combines TRBV5-1 with TRBJ2-3; 7 positions match TRBD1. Germline V gives CDR1 SGHRS, CDR2 YFSETQ. The junction had 6 bases not matched to a gene; V was cut back by 2 bases and J by 3 bases. The CDR3 is 15 residues long. Supplemented by reference TRBV5-1 and TRBJ2-3, the full variable domain reads KAGVTQTPRYLIKTRGQQVTLSCSPISGHRSVSWYQQTPGQGLQFLFEYFSETQRNKGNFPGRFSGRQFSNSRSEMNVSTLELGDSALYLCASSLGGSLTDTQYFGPGTRLTVL.

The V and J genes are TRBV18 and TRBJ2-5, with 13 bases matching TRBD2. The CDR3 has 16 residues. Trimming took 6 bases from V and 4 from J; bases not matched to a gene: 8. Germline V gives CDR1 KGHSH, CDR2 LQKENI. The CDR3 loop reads CASSIGLAGVRETQYF. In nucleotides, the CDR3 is TGTGCCAGCTCTATCGGACTAGCGGGAGTCCGAGAGACCCAGTACTTC.

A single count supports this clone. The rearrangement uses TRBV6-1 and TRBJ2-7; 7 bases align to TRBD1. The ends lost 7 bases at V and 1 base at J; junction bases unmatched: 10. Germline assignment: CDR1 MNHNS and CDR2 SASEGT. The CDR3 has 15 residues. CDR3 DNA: TGTGCCAGCATTATAGGCCCGGGACAGTCCTACGAGCAGTACTTC. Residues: CASIIGPGQSYEQYF.

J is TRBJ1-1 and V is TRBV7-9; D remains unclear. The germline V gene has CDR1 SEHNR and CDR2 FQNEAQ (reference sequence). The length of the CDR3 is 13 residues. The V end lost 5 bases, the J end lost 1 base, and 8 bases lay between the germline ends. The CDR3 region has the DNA TGTGCCAGCAGCCCTAGGACGAACACTGAAGCTTTCTTT. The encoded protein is CASSPRTNTEAFF.